The rows below give T cell receptor beta chains drawn from one sample of a study of CD4 T cells in relation to SARS-CoV-2 and coronaviruses. No antigens are known for them. Some clones are missing from TCRdb's copy, which holds only in-frame ones; the method was immunoSEQ multiplex PCR. The repertoire has some 19,000 clones, roughly three quarters of them found once; the top ten carry about a sixth. The sequencing sample was made of CD4+ T cells from PBMCs, cultured in vitro. All receptors come from a human donor in good health. Both conserved end residues are part of each CDR3. Fields, in order: V gene, J gene, clone size, CDR3 protein. Rows may omit the clone size; those that give it use once, few, many or a size class.

TRBV6-4,TRBJ2-3,.,CASSDSGGPADTQYF
TRBV5-8,TRBJ2-7,once,CASSAQGGYEQYF
TRBV2,TRBJ1-1,.,CASSELGKNTEAFF
TRBV12-3/TRBV12-4,TRBJ2-1,.,CASKAGERYEQFF
TRBV13,TRBJ1-2,once,CASSLQSLYGYTF
TRBV15,TRBJ2-1,once,CATSSPGPERNEQFF
TRBV11-1,TRBJ2-7,.,CASSFYKGLDEQYF
TRBV23-1,TRBJ1-1,.,CASSQLHSNTEAFF
TRBV10-1,TRBJ2-1,.,CASSEPPYNEQFF
TRBV11-2,TRBJ2-3,once,CASSLNRVGSTDTQYF
TRBV6-1,TRBJ1-2,.,CASSEIDRDNGYTF
TRBV6-4,TRBJ2-1,.,CASSDYSAGGLNEQFF
TRBV12-3/TRBV12-4,TRBJ2-7,.,CASSWTGGEQYF
TRBV6-5,TRBJ2-7,.,CASSGGVREQYF
TRBV5-1,TRBJ2-7,.,CASSLVPLDSAYEQYF
TRBV28,TRBJ2-7,.,CASSTPPSSYEQYF
TRBV24-1,TRBJ2-2,.,CATNGGSTGELFF
TRBV30,TRBJ2-6,.,CAWSGPQGAGANVLTF
TRBV5-1,TRBJ1-1,.,CASSLDAGGGTEAFF
TRBV7-9,TRBJ1-1,.,CASSLAPWGGTEAFF
TRBV28,TRBJ2-7,.,CASSLFQGMGNYEQYF
TRBV6-6,TRBJ1-5,.,CASRPQGGGNQPQHF
TRBV6-2/TRBV6-3,TRBJ2-5,.,CASSTRRPEAQYF
TRBV5-1,TRBJ1-2,.,CASSYGARSGTQVNYGYTF
TRBV3-1/TRBV3-2,TRBJ2-7,few,CASSEDFPSYEQYF
TRBV27,TRBJ2-1,few,CASRLRVGLGGNEQFF
TRBV29-1,TRBJ2-1,.,CSVDSGRETEQFF
TRBV10-2,TRBJ2-7,.,CASSEFLAEQYF
TRBV7-8,TRBJ1-1,once,CASSLAVGQGASTEAFF
TRBV25-1,TRBJ1-2,.,CASSDNRPENYGYTF
TRBV10-1,TRBJ2-1,.,CASSGQSSSYNEQFF
TRBV5-5,TRBJ1-6,.,CASSLGTNSPLHF
TRBV11-2,TRBJ2-2,.,CASSTTTGPIAGELFF
TRBV2,TRBJ1-4,.,CASSETGGFNEKLFF
TRBV5-5,TRBJ2-1,.,CASSLEWGSEQFF
TRBV11-1,TRBJ2-1,.,CASSLNSGTDNEQFF
TRBV7-3,TRBJ2-1,.,CASSFLGAGNYNEQFF
TRBV5-1,TRBJ1-2,.,CASSLDGQTRDSYTF
TRBV30,TRBJ2-5,.,CAWSVSSGSQETQYF
TRBV19,TRBJ2-2,.,CASTNWGFGTGELFF
TRBV5-6,TRBJ2-5,.,CASSSGQVGQETQYF
TRBV27,TRBJ2-5,.,CASSLKSRGTQYF
TRBV7-9,TRBJ1-2,.,CASSLLGTGGTLPRGYTF
TRBV6-2/TRBV6-3,TRBJ2-3,.,CASSYGTGFSDTQYF
TRBV27,TRBJ1-6,.,CASSLAGHGNSPLHF
TRBV5-1,TRBJ1-1,.,CASSLVTGEGGTEAFF
TRBV5-4,TRBJ1-1,once,CASSYKDGMNTEAFF
TRBV28,TRBJ2-7,once,CASSRPGTGNYEQYF
TRBV13,TRBJ2-3,.,CASKLGGSSSTDTQYF
TRBV12-5,TRBJ1-1,.,CASGLRAQGGTEAFF
TRBV19,TRBJ1-4,.,CASTKTRLNEKLFF